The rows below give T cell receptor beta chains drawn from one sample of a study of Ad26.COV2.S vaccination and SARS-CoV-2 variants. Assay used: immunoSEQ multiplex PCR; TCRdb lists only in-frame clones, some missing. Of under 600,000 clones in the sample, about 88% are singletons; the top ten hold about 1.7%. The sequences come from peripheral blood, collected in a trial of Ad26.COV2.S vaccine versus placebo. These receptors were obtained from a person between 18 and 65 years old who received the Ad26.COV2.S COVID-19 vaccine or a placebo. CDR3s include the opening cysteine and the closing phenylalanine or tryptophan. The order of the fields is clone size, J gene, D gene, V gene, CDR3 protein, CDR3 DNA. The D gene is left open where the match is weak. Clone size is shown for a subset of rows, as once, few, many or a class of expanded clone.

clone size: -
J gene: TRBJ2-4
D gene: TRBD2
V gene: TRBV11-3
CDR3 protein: CASSKSSSGSKGIQYF
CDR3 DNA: TGTGCCAGCAGCAAGTCATCTAGCGGGAGTAAAGGCATTCAGTACTTC

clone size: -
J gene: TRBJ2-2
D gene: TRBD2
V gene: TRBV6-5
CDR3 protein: CASRLLAGVIGELFF
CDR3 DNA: TGTGCCAGCCGGTTACTAGCGGGAGTGATAGGGGAGCTGTTTTTT

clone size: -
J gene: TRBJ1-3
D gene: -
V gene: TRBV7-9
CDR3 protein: CASSSVEGTIYF
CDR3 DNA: TGTGCCAGCAGCTCGGTCGAAGGCACCATATATTTT

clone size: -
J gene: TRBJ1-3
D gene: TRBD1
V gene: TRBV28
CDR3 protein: CASSLGTGSGNTIYF
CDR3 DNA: TGTGCCAGCAGCCTTGGGACAGGCTCTGGAAACACCATATATTTT

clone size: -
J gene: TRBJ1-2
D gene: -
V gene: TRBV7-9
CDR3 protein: CASSPGGVTGYTF
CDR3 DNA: TGTGCCAGCAGTCCTGGGGGGGTGACTGGCTACACCTTC

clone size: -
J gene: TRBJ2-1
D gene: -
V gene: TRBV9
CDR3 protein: CASSEYRSYNEQFF
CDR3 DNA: TGTGCCAGCAGCGAATACAGGTCATACAATGAGCAGTTCTTC

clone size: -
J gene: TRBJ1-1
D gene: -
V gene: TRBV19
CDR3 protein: CASSKGRSTEAFF
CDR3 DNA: TGTGCCAGTAGTAAGGGACGGTCCACTGAAGCTTTCTTT

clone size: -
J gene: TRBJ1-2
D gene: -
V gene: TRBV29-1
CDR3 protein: CSVRDSHYGYTF
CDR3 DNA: TGCAGCGTGCGAGACAGTCACTATGGCTACACCTTC

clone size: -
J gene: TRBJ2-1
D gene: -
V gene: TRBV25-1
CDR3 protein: CASSEPTLLWTAANEQFF
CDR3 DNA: TGTGCCAGCAGTGAGCCTACGCTACTTTGGACCGCCGCCAATGAGCAGTTCTTC

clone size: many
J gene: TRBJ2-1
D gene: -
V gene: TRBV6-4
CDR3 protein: CASSDRAEPGNEQFF
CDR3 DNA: TGTGCCAGCAGTGACCGGGCCGAACCCGGGAATGAGCAGTTCTTC

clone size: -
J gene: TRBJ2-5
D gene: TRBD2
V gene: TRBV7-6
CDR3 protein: CASSLAGTRGETQYF
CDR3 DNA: TGTGCCAGCAGCTTAGCCGGGACTAGAGGAGAGACCCAGTACTTC

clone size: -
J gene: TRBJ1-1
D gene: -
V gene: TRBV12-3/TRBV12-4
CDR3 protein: CASSLFGVTEAFF
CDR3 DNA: TGTGCCAGCAGTTTATTCGGCGTCACGGAAGCTTTCTTT

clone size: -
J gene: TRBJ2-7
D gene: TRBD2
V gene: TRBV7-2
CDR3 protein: CASSLVGLSGGEQYF
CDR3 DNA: TGTGCCAGCAGCTTAGTTGGGCTTTCGGGGGGGGAGCAGTACTTC

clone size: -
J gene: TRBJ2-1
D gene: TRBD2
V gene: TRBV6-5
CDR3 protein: CASIAGGSSYNEQFF
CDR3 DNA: TGTGCCAGCATAGCGGGAGGGAGCTCCTACAATGAGCAGTTCTTC

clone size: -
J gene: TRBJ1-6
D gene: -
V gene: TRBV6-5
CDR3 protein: CASSYSSTAYNSPLHF
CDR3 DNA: TGTGCCAGCAGTTACTCGAGTACAGCTTATAATTCACCCCTCCACTTT

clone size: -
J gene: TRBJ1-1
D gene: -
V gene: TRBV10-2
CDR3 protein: CASSELGTPNTEAFF
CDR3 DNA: TGCGCCAGCAGTGAGTTGGGTACCCCAAACACTGAAGCTTTCTTT

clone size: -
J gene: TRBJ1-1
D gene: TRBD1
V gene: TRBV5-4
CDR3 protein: CASSWHRDRGNTEAFF
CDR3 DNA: TGTGCCAGCAGCTGGCACCGGGACAGGGGGAACACTGAAGCTTTCTTT

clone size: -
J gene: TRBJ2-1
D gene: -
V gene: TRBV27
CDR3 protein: CASSLFQGKDNEQFF
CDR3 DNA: TGTGCCAGCAGTTTATTCCAGGGTAAAGACAATGAGCAGTTCTTC

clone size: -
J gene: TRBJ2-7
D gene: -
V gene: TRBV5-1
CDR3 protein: CASSSDPLYEQYF
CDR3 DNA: TGCGCCAGCAGCTCTGACCCCTTATACGAGCAGTACTTC

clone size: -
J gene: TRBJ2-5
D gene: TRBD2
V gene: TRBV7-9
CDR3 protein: CASSPLAEETQYF
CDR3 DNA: TGTGCCAGCAGCCCACTAGCGGAAGAGACCCAGTACTTC

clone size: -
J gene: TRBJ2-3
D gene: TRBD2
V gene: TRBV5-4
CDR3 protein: CASSSRTGGGTDTQYF
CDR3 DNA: TGTGCCAGCAGCTCAAGGACGGGGGGGGGCACAGATACGCAGTATTTT

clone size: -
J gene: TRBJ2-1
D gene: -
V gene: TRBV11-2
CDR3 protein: CASSLDVGKGNEQFF
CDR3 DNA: TGTGCCAGCAGCTTAGATGTTGGAAAGGGCAATGAGCAGTTCTTC

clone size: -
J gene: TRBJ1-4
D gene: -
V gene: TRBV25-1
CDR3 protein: CASSERPTATNEKLFF
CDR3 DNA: TGTGCCAGCAGTGAGAGACCGACTGCAACTAATGAAAAACTGTTTTTT

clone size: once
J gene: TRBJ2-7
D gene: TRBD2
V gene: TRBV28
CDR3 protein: CASSLWGPGTSGKYEQYF
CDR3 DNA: TGTGCCAGCAGTTTATGGGGGCCCGGGACTAGCGGGAAATACGAGCAGTACTTC

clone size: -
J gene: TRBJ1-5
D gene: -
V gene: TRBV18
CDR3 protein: CASSPLELAAQHF
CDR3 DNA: TGTGCCAGCTCACCACTCGAATTGGCAGCCCAGCATTTT

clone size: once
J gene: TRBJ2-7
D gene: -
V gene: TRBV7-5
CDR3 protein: CARSLTGGRSMAGYEQYF
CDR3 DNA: TGTGCCAGAAGCTTGACGGGAGGCCGTTCGATGGCGGGCTACGAGCAGTACTTC

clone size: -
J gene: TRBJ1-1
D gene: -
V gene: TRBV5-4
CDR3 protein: CASSFPHRTENTEAFF
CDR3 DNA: TGTGCCAGCAGCTTTCCCCACCGGACGGAGAACACTGAAGCTTTCTTT

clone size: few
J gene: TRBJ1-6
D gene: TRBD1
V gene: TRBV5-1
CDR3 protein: CASSLRQGFSYNSPLHF
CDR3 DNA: TGCGCCAGCAGCCTAAGACAGGGGTTTTCTTATAATTCACCCCTCCACTTT

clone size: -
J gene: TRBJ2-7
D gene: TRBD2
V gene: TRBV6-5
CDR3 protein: CASQTSGRPYEQYF
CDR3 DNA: TGTGCCAGCCAGACTAGCGGGAGACCCTACGAGCAGTACTTC

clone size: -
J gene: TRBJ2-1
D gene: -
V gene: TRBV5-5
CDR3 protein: CASSPWTIYNEQFF
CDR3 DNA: TGTGCCAGCAGCCCCTGGACTATCTACAATGAGCAGTTCTTC

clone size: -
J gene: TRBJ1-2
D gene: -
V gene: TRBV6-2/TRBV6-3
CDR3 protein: CASSPREGGYNYGYTF
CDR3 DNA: TGTGCCAGCAGCCCCCGGGAGGGCGGCTACAACTATGGCTACACCTTC

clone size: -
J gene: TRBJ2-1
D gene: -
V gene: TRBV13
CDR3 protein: CASSLEAEQFF
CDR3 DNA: TGTGCCAGCAGCTTAGAGGCTGAGCAGTTCTTC

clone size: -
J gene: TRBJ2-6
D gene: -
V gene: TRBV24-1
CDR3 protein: CATSDKPQGTAGANVLTF
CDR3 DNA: TGTGCCACCAGTGATAAACCACAGGGTACGGCAGGGGCCAACGTCCTGACTTTC

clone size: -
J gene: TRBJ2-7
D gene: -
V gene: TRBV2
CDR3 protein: CASSRTLYEQYF
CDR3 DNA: TGTGCCAGCAGTAGGACTCTATACGAGCAGTACTTC

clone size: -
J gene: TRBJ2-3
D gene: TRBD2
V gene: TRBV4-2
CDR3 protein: CASSPHWGLAGESTDTQYF
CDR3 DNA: TGTGCCAGCAGCCCCCATTGGGGGCTAGCGGGGGAAAGCACAGATACGCAGTATTTT

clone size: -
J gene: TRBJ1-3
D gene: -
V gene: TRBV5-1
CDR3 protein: CASSWTASSGNTIYF
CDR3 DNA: TGCGCCAGCAGCTGGACAGCCAGCTCTGGAAACACCATATATTTT

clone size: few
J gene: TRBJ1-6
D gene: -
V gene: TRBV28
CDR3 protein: CASSLPGLDSPLHF
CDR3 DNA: TGTGCCAGCAGTTTGCCAGGGCTTGATTCACCCCTCCACTTT

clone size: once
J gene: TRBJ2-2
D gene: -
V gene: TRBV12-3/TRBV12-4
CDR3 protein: CASAGDTGELFF
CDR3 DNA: TGTGCCAGTGCAGGGGACACCGGGGAGCTGTTTTTT

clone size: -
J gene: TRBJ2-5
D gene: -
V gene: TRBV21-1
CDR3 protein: CASSPHREGETQYF
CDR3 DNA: TGTGCCAGCAGCCCACACAGGGAAGGAGAGACCCAGTACTTC

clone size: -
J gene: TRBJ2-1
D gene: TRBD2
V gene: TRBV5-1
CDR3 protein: CASSLSLAAYNEQFF
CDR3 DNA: TGCGCCAGCAGCTTGTCACTAGCGGCCTACAATGAGCAGTTCTTC

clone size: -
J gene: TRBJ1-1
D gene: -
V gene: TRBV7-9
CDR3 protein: CASSLGIGRTEAFF
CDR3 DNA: TGTGCCAGCAGCTTAGGAATAGGGCGGACTGAAGCTTTCTTT

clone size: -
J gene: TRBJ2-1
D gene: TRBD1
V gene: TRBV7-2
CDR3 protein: CASSLGRGDRGNEQFF
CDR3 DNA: TGTGCCAGCAGCTTAGGTAGGGGGGACAGGGGCAATGAGCAGTTCTTC

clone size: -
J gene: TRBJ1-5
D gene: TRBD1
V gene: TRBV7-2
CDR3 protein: CASSTTGGAGSNQPQHF
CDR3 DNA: TGTGCCAGCAGCACGACAGGGGGCGCCGGCAGCAATCAGCCCCAGCATTTT

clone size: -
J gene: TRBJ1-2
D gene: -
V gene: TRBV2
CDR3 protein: CASSRRQVEGAGYTF
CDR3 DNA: TGTGCCAGCTCAAGACGACAGGTAGAAGGAGCAGGCTACACCTTC